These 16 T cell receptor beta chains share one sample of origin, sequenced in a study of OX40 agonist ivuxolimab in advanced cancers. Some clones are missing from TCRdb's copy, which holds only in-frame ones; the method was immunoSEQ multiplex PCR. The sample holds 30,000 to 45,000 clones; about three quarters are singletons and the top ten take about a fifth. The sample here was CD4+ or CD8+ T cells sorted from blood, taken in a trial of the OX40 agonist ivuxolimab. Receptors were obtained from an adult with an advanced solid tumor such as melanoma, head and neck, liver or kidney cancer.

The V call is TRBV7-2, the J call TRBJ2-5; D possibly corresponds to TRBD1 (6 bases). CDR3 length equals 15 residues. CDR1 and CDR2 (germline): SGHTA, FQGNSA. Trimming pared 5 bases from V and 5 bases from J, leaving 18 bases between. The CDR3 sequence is CASSPYRVFEETQYF. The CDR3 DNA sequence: TGTGCCAGCAGCCCCTACAGGGTATTTGAGGAGACCCAGTACTTC.

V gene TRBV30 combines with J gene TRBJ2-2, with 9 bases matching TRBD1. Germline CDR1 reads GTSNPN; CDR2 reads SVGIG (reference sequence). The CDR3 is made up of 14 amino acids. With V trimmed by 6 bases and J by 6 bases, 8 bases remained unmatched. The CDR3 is CACPGTGTPGELFF. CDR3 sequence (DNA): TGTGCCTGTCCCGGGACAGGGACTCCCGGGGAGCTGTTTTTT. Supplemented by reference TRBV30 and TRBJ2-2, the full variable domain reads SQTIHQWPATLVQPVGSPLSLECTVEGTSNPNLYWYRQAAGRGLQLLFYSVGIGQISSEVPQNLSASRPQDRQFILSSKKLLLSDSGFYLCACPGTGTPGELFFGEGSRLTVL.

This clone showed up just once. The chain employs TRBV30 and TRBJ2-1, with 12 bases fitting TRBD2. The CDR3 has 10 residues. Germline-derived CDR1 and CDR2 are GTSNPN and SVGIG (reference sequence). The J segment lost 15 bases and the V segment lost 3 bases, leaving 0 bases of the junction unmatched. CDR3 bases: TGTGCCTGGAGACTAGCGGGGGGGTTCTTC. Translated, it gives CAWRLAGGFF.

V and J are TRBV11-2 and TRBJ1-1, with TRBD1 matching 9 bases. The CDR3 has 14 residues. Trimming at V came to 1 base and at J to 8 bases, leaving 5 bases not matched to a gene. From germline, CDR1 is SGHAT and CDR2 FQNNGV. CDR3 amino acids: CASSLAGTGNEAFF. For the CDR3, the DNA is TGTGCCAGCAGCTTAGCCGGGACAGGGAACGAAGCTTTCTTT. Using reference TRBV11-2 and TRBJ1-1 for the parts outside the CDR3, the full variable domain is EAGVAQSPRYKIIEKRQSVAFWCNPISGHATLYWYQQILGQGPKLLIQFQNNGVVDDSQLPKDRFSAERLKGVDSTLKIQPAKLEDSAVYLCASSLAGTGNEAFFGQGTRLTVV.

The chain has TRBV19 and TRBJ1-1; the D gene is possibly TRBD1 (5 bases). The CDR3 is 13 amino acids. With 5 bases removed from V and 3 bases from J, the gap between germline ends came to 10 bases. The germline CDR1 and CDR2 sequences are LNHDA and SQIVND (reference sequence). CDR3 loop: CASSERQHTEAFF. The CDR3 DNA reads TGTGCCAGTAGTGAAAGACAGCACACTGAAGCTTTCTTT.

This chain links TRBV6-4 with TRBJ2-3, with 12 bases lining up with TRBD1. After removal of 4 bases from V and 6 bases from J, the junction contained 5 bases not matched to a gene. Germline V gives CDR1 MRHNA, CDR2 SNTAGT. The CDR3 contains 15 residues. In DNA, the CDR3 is TGTGCCAGCAGTGCAGACGGGACAGGGGGCGATACGCAGTATTTT. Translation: CASSADGTGGDTQYF.

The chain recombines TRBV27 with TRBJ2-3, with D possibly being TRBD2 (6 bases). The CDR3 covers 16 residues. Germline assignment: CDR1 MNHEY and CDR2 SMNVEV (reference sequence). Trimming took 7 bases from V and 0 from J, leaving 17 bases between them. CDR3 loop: CASNPLERASTDTQYF. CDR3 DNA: TGTGCCAGCAATCCTCTCGAGCGGGCGAGCACAGATACGCAGTATTTT.

CDR3 amino acids: CASSVNRPGTDTQYF. As DNA, the CDR3 is TGTGCCAGCAGTGTCAACAGGCCGGGAACAGATACGCAGTATTTT. The chain links TRBV2 to TRBJ2-3; D possibly uses TRBD1 or TRBD2 (5 bases each). This CDR3 comprises 15 residues. V lost 4 bases, J lost 3 bases, and 14 bases lay in between. In germline, CDR1 is SNHLY, CDR2 FYNNEI.

CDR3 bases: TGTGCCAGCAGCTTAAATCCACAAAGACTAGCGGGGGACCAATTCACAGATACGCAGTATTTT. This sequence encodes CASSLNPQRLAGDQFTDTQYF. The J gene is TRBJ2-3, the V gene TRBV7-3; TRBD2 agrees at 12 bases. The CDR3 length is 21 residues. The V gene end was trimmed by 1 base and the J gene end by 2 bases; junction bases not matched to a gene: 16. CDR1 and CDR2 from the germline V gene are SGHTA and FQGTGA. The complete variable domain, with remaining parts taken from reference TRBV7-3 and TRBJ2-3, reads GAGVSQTPSNKVTEKGKYVELRCDPISGHTALYWYRQSLGQGPEFLIYFQGTGAADDSGLPNDRFFAVRPEGSVSTLKIQRTERGDSAVYLCASSLNPQRLAGDQFTDTQYFGPGTRLTVL.

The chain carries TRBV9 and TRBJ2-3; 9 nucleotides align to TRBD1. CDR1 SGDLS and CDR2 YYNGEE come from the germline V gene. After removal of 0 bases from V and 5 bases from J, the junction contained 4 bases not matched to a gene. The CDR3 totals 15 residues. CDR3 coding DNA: TGTGCCAGCAGCGTAGACAGGGGGCGCGGAGATACGCAGTATTTT. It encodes CASSVDRGRGDTQYF.

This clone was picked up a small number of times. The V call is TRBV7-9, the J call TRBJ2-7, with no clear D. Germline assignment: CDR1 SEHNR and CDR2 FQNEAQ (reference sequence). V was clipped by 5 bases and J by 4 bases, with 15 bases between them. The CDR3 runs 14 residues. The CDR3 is CASSAELVSYEQYF. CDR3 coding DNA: TGTGCCAGCAGCGCCGAATTGGTTTCATACGAGCAGTACTTC.

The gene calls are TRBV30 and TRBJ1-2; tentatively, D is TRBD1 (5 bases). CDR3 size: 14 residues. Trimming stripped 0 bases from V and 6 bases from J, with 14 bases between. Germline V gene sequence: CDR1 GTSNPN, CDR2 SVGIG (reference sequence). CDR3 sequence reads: CAWSVRGIADGYTF. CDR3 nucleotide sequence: TGTGCCTGGAGTGTTAGGGGAATAGCGGATGGCTACACCTTC.

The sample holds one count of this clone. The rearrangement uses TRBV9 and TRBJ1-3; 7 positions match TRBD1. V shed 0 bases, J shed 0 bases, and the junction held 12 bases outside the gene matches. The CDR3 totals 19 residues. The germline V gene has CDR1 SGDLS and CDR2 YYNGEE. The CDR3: CASSVATGVGTASGNTIYF. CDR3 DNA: TGTGCCAGCAGCGTAGCTACAGGGGTAGGGACAGCCTCTGGAAACACCATATATTTT.

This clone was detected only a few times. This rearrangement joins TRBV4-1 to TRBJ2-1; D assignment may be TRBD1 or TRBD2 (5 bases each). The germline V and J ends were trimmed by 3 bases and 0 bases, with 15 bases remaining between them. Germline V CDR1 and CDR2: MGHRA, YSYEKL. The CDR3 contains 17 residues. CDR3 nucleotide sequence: TGCGCCAGCAGCCATGGTAAAGGGGACCGCTCCTACAATGAGCAGTTCTTC. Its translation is CASSHGKGDRSYNEQFF.

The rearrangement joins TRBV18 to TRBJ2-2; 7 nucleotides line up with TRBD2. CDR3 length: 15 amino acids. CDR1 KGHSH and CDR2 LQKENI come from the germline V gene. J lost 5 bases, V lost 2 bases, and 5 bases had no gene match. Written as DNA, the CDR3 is TGTGCCAGCTCACCAGCGGGAGTGCGGACCGGGGAGCTGTTTTTT. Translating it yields CASSPAGVRTGELFF. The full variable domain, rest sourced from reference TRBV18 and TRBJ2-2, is NAGVMQNPRHLVRRRGQEARLRCSPMKGHSHVYWYRQLPEEGLKFMVYLQKENIIDESGMPKERFSAEFPKEGPSILRIQQVVRGDSAAYFCASSPAGVRTGELFFGEGSRLTVL.

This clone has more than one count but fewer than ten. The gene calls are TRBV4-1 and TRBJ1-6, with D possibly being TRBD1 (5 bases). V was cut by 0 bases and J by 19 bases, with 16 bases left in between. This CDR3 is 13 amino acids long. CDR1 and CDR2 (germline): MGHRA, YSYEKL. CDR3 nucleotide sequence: TGCGCCAGCAGCCAAGAGGCCGGGACCGCGAGGCACTTT. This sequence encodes CASSQEAGTARHF.